These 26 T cell receptor beta chains originate from one sample sequenced in a study of breast tumors, draining lymph nodes, adjacent tissues. Samples came from axillary lymph nodes draining the breast cancer. TCRdb processed the multiplex PCR reads anew with MiXCR; each CDR3 protein has one entry. This table holds under 250,000 distinct CDR3 sequences, about 34% found once. The sequenced sample was axillary lymph node tissue. The receptors were sampled from a female donor with breast cancer. Some clones in this sample may be carry-over from other donors' samples.

This clonotype was detected many times. The V and J genes are TRBV28 and TRBJ1-3; D gene unclear. CDR3 length: 14 amino acids. V lost 3 bases and J 4 bases, leaving 10 bases between the germline ends. Germline assignment: CDR1 MDHEN and CDR2 SYDVKM. CDR3 loop: CASSFNTEGNTIYF. The DNA of the CDR3 is TGTGCCAGCAGTTTTAATACTGAGGGAAACACCATATATTTT.

This clonotype appeared many times. This chain links TRBV12-3 or TRBV12-4 with TRBJ2-1; 8 bases line up with TRBD2. The CDR3 is 15 residues long. V shed 3 bases and J 7 bases; nucleotides not matched to a gene: 8. In nucleotides, the CDR3 is TGTGCCAGCAGTTTCGAGCTAGCGGGCGGGAATGAGCAGTTCTTC. Translation: CASSFELAGGNEQFF.

In this sample, this clonotype turned up many times. The V gene is TRBV9, the J gene TRBJ2-7; D is uncertain. The V end was cut by 0 bases, the J end by 5 bases, with 9 bases between. CDR1 and CDR2 (germline): SGDLS, YYNGEE. CDR3 length: 13 amino acids. The CDR3 region is CASSVDVLDEQYF. The CDR3, as DNA: TGTGCCAGCAGCGTAGATGTCCTAGACGAGCAGTACTTC.

This clonotype turned up a few times. V usage is TRBV4-1 and J usage is TRBJ1-1; D not resolved. This CDR3 has 16 amino acids. Trimming pared 0 bases from V and 0 bases from J, leaving 11 bases between. Germline CDR1 MGHRA, CDR2 YSYEKL. The DNA of the CDR3 is TGCGCCAGCAGCCAAGAGGGCGGGAGAATGAACACTGAAGCTTTCTTT. This translates into CASSQEGGRMNTEAFF.

This clonotype was seen repeatedly, ten times or more. V usage is TRBV11-2 and J usage is TRBJ1-4; D unresolved. CDR3 length: 15 residues. Germline lookup yields CDR1 SGHAT and CDR2 FQNNGV. V dropped 5 bases and J dropped 7 bases, with 17 bases sitting between them. The CDR3 region is CASSPPRMRLEKLFF. The CDR3 bases are TGTGCCAGCAGCCCCCCCAGAATGCGGCTTGAAAAACTGTTTTTT.

To note about this clonotype: A much bigger clone sits one base away, suggesting this may be a read error. The rearrangement links TRBV18 to TRBJ2-2, with D tentatively TRBD1 or TRBD2 (5 bases each). This CDR3 has 13 amino acids. From germline, CDR1 is KGHSH and CDR2 LQKENI. V lost 8 bases and J lost 4, with 11 bases in between. CDR3 nucleotide sequence: TGTGCCAGCCCGTCAGGGAGCACCGGGGAGCTGTTTTTT. It codes for CASPSGSTGELFF.

This clonotype showed up many times. This chain links TRBV20-1 with TRBJ2-3, with 8 nucleotides matching TRBD2. The CDR3 extends over 22 amino acids. Trimming took 6 bases from V and 2 from J; bases not matched to a gene: 31. Germline V gene data show CDR1 as DFQATT and CDR2 as SNEGSKA (reference sequence). CDR3 DNA sequence: TGCAGTGCCCCCGCAGGGGAATATCGAGCGGGAGCGGGGTTTCGGGTCACAGATACGCAGTATTTT. Its protein is CSAPAGEYRAGAGFRVTDTQYF.

In its sample, this clonotype was seen many times. A junction end diverges from the germline sequence, so it may reflect a read error. V gene TRBV7-3 combines with J gene TRBJ1-5; the match to TRBD1 covers 7 bases. This CDR3 is 13 amino acids long. CDR1 is SGHTA and CDR2 is FQGTGA in the germline V gene. As DNA, the CDR3 is TGTGCCAGCAGCCTAACAGGGGCCCAGCCCCAGCATTTT. Its protein is CASSLTGAQPQHF.

The chain couples TRBV6-5 to TRBJ2-4; weak D call: TRBD1 (6 bases). This CDR3 comprises 15 residues. The V end was cut by 7 bases, the J end by 0 bases, with 13 bases between. CDR1 MNHEY and CDR2 SVGAGI come from the germline V gene. The CDR3 DNA sequence: TGTGCCAGCAAACAGGGCCCTATAGCCAAAAACATTCAGTACTTC. Amino acids: CASKQGPIAKNIQYF.

This clonotype was seen ten or more times. The chain uses TRBV2 and TRBJ2-1; 9 nucleotides line up with TRBD2. CDR3 size: 16 residues. Trimming took 8 bases from V and 4 from J; bases not matched to a gene: 12. Germline V gene sequence: CDR1 SNHLY, CDR2 FYNNEI. The CDR3 DNA sequence: TGTGCCAGCCCTGGGGCTAGCGGGATTGCTTACAATGAGCAGTTCTTC. Its translation: CASPGASGIAYNEQFF. Full variable domain (outside the CDR3, taken from reference TRBV2 and TRBJ2-1): EPEVTQTPSHQVTQMGQEVILRCVPISNHLYFYWYRQILGQKVEFLVSFYNNEISEKSEIFDDQFSVERPDGSNFTLKIRSTKLEDSAMYFCASPGASGIAYNEQFFGPGTRLTVL.

V is TRBV9 and J is TRBJ1-5; TRBD1 is a possible D gene (5 bases). Looked up from germline, CDR1 is SGDLS and CDR2 is YYNGEE. Trimming stripped 5 bases from V and 7 bases from J, with 28 bases between. The CDR3 consists of 18 residues. CDR3: CASSYSPYPLQGAQPQHF. The CDR3 region has the DNA TGTGCCAGCAGTTACTCCCCCTATCCACTCCAGGGCGCGCAGCCCCAGCATTTT.

This clonotype has ten or more counts. The chain couples TRBV4-2 to TRBJ1-2; no reliable D call. The V gene's germline CDR1 is LGHNA and CDR2 YNFKEQ. V was shortened by 1 base and J by 1 base, with 10 bases between the two germline ends. The CDR3 loop spans 15 amino acids. CDR3 bases: TGTGCCAGCAGCCAAGGTGGCCTAATTAACTATGGCTACACCTTC. As protein: CASSQGGLINYGYTF.

Details on this clonotype: A much larger clone is a single base away; this may be a read error. The chain combines TRBV20-1 with TRBJ2-1; no clear D. Germline V lookup: CDR1 DFQATT, CDR2 SNEGSKA (reference sequence). The CDR3 contains 11 residues. The DNA of the CDR3 is TGCAGTGCTAAGGGCTACAATGAGCAGTCCTTC. Amino acid sequence: CSAKGYNEQSF.

The gene calls are TRBV10-3 and TRBJ2-5; D remains unclear. Trimming removed 10 bases from V and 3 bases from J, with 15 bases in between. There are 13 residues in the CDR3. CDR1 ENHRY and CDR2 SYGVKD come from the germline V gene. The CDR3: CATNGPGKETQYF. The DNA for the CDR3 is TGTGCCACCAACGGACCTGGCAAAGAGACCCAGTACTTC.

The J gene is TRBJ2-7, the V gene TRBV28; 7 bases fit TRBD1. V lost 6 bases and J lost 2; bases outside the gene matches: 10. The germline gives CDR1 MDHEN, CDR2 SYDVKM. The CDR3 is 15 residues long. In nucleotides, the CDR3 is TGTGCCAGCAGCCAAACAGGGGCGGCTACCTACGAGCAGTACTTC. Protein product: CASSQTGAATYEQYF.

This clonotype was recorded at least ten times. The chain uses TRBV7-7 and TRBJ2-5; no definite D call. Germline V lookup: CDR1 SSHAT, CDR2 FNYEAQ (reference sequence). V was pared by 6 bases and J by 5 bases, with 1 base between. The CDR3 consists of 9 residues. The CDR3 nucleotides read TGTGCCAGCAGGGAGACCCAGTACTTC. As protein: CASRETQYF.

At least ten counts were recorded for this clonotype. This sequence joins TRBV9 and TRBJ2-1; D gene ambiguous. V was trimmed by 0 bases and J by 3 bases, leaving 10 bases between them. The CDR3 loop spans 15 amino acids. Germline V gene sequence: CDR1 SGDLS, CDR2 YYNGEE. This CDR3 is CASSVDGRYYNEQFF. The CDR3 bases are TGTGCCAGCAGCGTAGACGGGCGCTACTACAATGAGCAGTTCTTC.

This chain joins TRBV5-4 and TRBJ2-5; D tentatively fits TRBD1 or TRBD2 (5 bases each). Germline lookup yields CDR1 SGHNT and CDR2 YYREEE (reference sequence). The V gene lost 2 bases and the J gene lost 5 bases, with 13 bases spanning the gap. This CDR3 has 14 residues. The CDR3 coding sequence is TGTGCCAGCAGCTTTGGGGGAACGGGGGAGACCCAGTACTTC. Translation gives CASSFGGTGETQYF.

Turning to this clonotype: This likely comes from a read error, as the CDR3 has no conserved phenylalanine or tryptophan at its end. No DNA is shown, since the ends of the CDR3 on it are uncertain; the CDR3 is the one TCRdb lists. V and J are TRBV20-1 and TRBJ2-2; the table's D call, TRBD1, has no DNA check behind it. The CDR3 is made up of 15 amino acids, end residues included. CDR1 and CDR2 from the germline V gene are DFQATT and SNEGSKA (reference sequence). The CDR3 spells CSARLLQGEPGELSL.

This clonotype was recorded at least ten times. This rearrangement joins TRBV29-1 to TRBJ1-6; TRBD1 aligns across 7 bases. CDR3 size: 12 residues. Unmatched junction bases numbered 3, after V lost 6 bases and J lost 7 bases. Germline V gene sequence: CDR1 SQVTM, CDR2 ANQGSEA. The CDR3 loop is CSVQTGNSPLHF. The CDR3 bases are TGCAGCGTCCAGACAGGGAATTCACCCCTCCACTTT.

The chain employs TRBV20-1 and TRBJ2-5, with no clear D. The germline gives CDR1 DFQATT, CDR2 SNEGSKA (reference sequence). V was trimmed by 5 bases and J by 5 bases, leaving 3 bases between them. The CDR3 is made up of 9 amino acids. The CDR3 reads CSAVETQYF. CDR3 DNA: TGCAGTGCTGTGGAGACCCAGTACTTC.

Ten or more counts support this clonotype. The chain links TRBV4-3 to TRBJ1-6; 7 bases match TRBD1. V was pared by 6 bases and J by 8 bases, with 10 bases of the junction left unmatched. The CDR3 loop spans 15 amino acids. The germline CDR1 and CDR2 sequences are LGHNA and YSLEER. The DNA for the CDR3 is TGCGCCAGCAGTTGGACAGGAGCCCCTGATTCACCCCTCCACTTT. Its translation: CASSWTGAPDSPLHF.

J is TRBJ2-4 and V is TRBV7-9; D tentatively fits TRBD1 or TRBD2 (5 bases each). Germline values: CDR1 SEHNR, CDR2 FQNEAQ (reference sequence). The V gene lost 1 base and the J gene lost 2 bases, with 15 bases spanning the gap. This CDR3 is 17 amino acids long. CDR3 coding DNA: TGTGCCAGCAGCTTAGGGGGCTCCGGCGGGCCCAAAAACATTCAGTACTTC. This translates into CASSLGGSGGPKNIQYF.

This clonotype has a count of ten or more. CDR3 residues: CSATSSGETQYF. DNA for the CDR3: TGCAGTGCTACCTCTAGCGGGGAGACCCAGTACTTC. This chain links TRBV20-1 with TRBJ2-5, with 8 bases fitting TRBD2. V trimming: 4 bases; J trimming: 5 bases; junction bases outside the gene matches: 3. The CDR3 length is 12 residues. Germline assignment: CDR1 DFQATT and CDR2 SNEGSKA (reference sequence).

This chain links TRBV19 with TRBJ1-5, with 7 bases that match TRBD1. J gave up 0 bases and V 5 bases, and 7 bases lay outside the gene matches. The CDR3 is 16 residues long. Germline-derived CDR1 and CDR2 are LNHDA and SQIVND (reference sequence). The CDR3 here is CASSVAGQNSNQPQHF. DNA of the CDR3: TGTGCCAGTAGTGTTGCGGGACAGAATAGCAATCAGCCCCAGCATTTT.

At least ten counts were recorded for this clonotype. The chain combines TRBV6-2 or TRBV6-3 with TRBJ2-5; D gene ambiguous. Deletions cut 3 bases from V and 4 bases from J, with 12 bases between. Germline lookup yields CDR1 MNHEY and CDR2 SVGEGT. The CDR3 is 14 residues long. The DNA for the CDR3 is TGTGCCAGCAGTTATGGTGGAACGGGAGAGACCCAGTACTTC. Protein product: CASSYGGTGETQYF.